The 19 T cell receptor beta chains below were found in one sample sequenced in a study of blood T cell repertoires in COVID-19. Sequenced by immunoSEQ multiplex PCR; TCRdb stores in-frame clones only, minus some. Of about 290,000 clones in the sample, roughly 89% were seen once. The sample comprised PBMCs or T cells enriched from blood (not recorded which). The receptors shown here come from a middle-aged woman who had recovered from COVID-19.

V is TRBV30 and J is TRBJ1-6; 10 nucleotides agree with TRBD1. Trimming removed 1 base from V and 7 bases from J; junction bases left unmatched: 4. The CDR3 loop spans 15 amino acids. Germline lookup yields CDR1 GTSNPN and CDR2 SVGIG (reference sequence). CDR3 sequence (DNA): TGTGCCTGGAGTGCCCTGGGACAGGGGAATTCACCCCTCCACTTT. It translates to CAWSALGQGNSPLHF.

The chain couples TRBV6-2 or TRBV6-3 to TRBJ1-1, with D uncertain. CDR3 length: 12 amino acids. Germline CDR1 and CDR2: MNHEY and SVGEGT. Trimming took off 2 bases at V and 5 bases at J, with 6 bases between the two ends. In DNA form, the CDR3 reads TGTGCCAGCAGTTACGCCCGGACTGAAGCTTTCTTT. Protein: CASSYARTEAFF.

The chain has TRBV6-5 and TRBJ1-1, with 9 bases fitting TRBD1. After removal of 5 bases from V and 8 bases from J, the junction contained 6 bases not matched to a gene. This CDR3 comprises 13 residues. Germline V CDR1 and CDR2: MNHEY, SVGAGI. This chain's CDR3 is CASSRTQGAEAFF. The DNA for the CDR3 is TGTGCCAGCAGTAGAACACAGGGGGCGGAAGCTTTCTTT.

This chain connects TRBV6-4 to TRBJ2-1; the D gene is possibly TRBD2 (6 bases). Trimming took 6 bases from V and 4 from J, leaving 16 bases between them. The V gene's germline CDR1 is MRHNA and CDR2 SNTAGT. The CDR3 sequence is 15 residues long. In DNA form, the CDR3 reads TGTGCCAGCAGGTCCGAGCGCGGGGATTACAATGAGCAGTTCTTC. It encodes CASRSERGDYNEQFF.

The J gene is TRBJ2-3, the V gene TRBV11-2, with D tentatively TRBD2 (6 bases). CDR3 length: 15 residues. Trimming pared 4 bases from V and 1 base from J, leaving 12 bases between. The germline gives CDR1 SGHAT, CDR2 FQNNGV. This CDR3 reads CASSSPGTRTDTQYF. The CDR3 bases are TGTGCCAGCAGCTCACCCGGGACTCGCACAGATACGCAGTATTTT.

The chain links TRBV29-1 to TRBJ1-1; 7 bases map to TRBD1. The trim removed 5 bases at V and 10 bases at J, leaving 10 bases unmatched. Per germline, CDR1 SQVTM and CDR2 ANQGSEA. This CDR3 comprises 12 residues. The CDR3 DNA is TGCAGCGTTCTCATCCTTGGGACAGCAGCTTTCTTT. It yields the protein CSVLILGTAAFF.

The rearrangement joins TRBV18 to TRBJ1-1; TRBD1 is a possible D gene (6 bases). Per the germline V gene, CDR1 is KGHSH and CDR2 is LQKENI. The CDR3 covers 15 residues. Trimming cost V 1 base and J 6 bases, with 15 bases left between them. The CDR3 sequence is CASSPRMRGTAEAFF. The CDR3 nucleotides read TGTGCCAGCTCACCACGTATGAGGGGGACCGCTGAAGCTTTCTTT.

The rearrangement links TRBV12-3 or TRBV12-4 to TRBJ1-2, with TRBD1 matching over 8 bases. V dropped 8 bases and J dropped 1; count of bases not matched to a gene: 3. CDR3 length: 13 residues. The CDR3 bases are TGTGCCAGCGGGGACAGGAATAACTATGGCTACACCTTC. Translation: CASGDRNNYGYTF.

The chain recombines TRBV4-2 with TRBJ1-6, with 8 bases fitting TRBD1. The CDR3 has 14 amino acids. Germline V gives CDR1 LGHNA, CDR2 YNFKEQ. With 7 bases clipped from V and 8 bases from J, the junction kept 7 bases outside the gene matches. CDR3 loop: CASKRQGNDSPLHF. As DNA, the CDR3 is TGTGCCAGCAAAAGACAGGGGAATGATTCACCCCTCCACTTT.

The rearrangement uses TRBV3-1 (or the pseudogene TRBV3-2) and TRBJ2-3; TRBD2 aligns across 7 bases. The CDR3 totals 15 residues. Looked up from germline, CDR1 is LGHDT and CDR2 is YNNKEL (reference sequence). V lost 3 bases and J lost 2; bases outside the gene matches: 5. CDR3 DNA: TGTGCCAGCAGCCAGGGAGGGGCCACCACAGATACGCAGTATTTT. It encodes CASSQGGATTDTQYF.

The genes are TRBV5-1 and TRBJ1-1; a possible D gene is TRBD1 (5 bases). CDR3 length equals 15 residues. Germline V gene lookup returns CDR1 SGHRS and CDR2 YFSETQ. The V end lost 2 bases, the J end lost 5 bases, and 16 bases lay between the germline ends. CDR3 amino acids: CASSLRDSMGTEAFF. Here the CDR3 DNA reads TGCGCCAGCAGCTTAAGGGACTCGATGGGGACTGAAGCTTTCTTT.

This chain uses TRBV9 with TRBJ1-3; 7 nucleotides match TRBD1. The CDR3 is made up of 15 amino acids. The germline V gene has CDR1 SGDLS and CDR2 YYNGEE. The V segment lost 0 bases and the J segment 8 bases; nucleotides outside the gene matches: 8. CDR3 residues: CASSVGVGGWDTIYF. The CDR3 nucleotides read TGTGCCAGCAGCGTAGGGGTAGGGGGCTGGGACACCATATATTTT.

V is TRBV7-2 and J is TRBJ2-7; TRBD2 aligns across 12 bases. Per germline, CDR1 SGHTA and CDR2 FQGNSA. CDR3 size: 15 residues. The ends lost 5 bases at V and 2 bases at J; junction bases unmatched: 4. CDR3 nucleotide sequence: TGTGCCAGCAGCATTAGACTAGCGGGGGCCTACGAGCAGTACTTC. Translated, it gives CASSIRLAGAYEQYF.

V is TRBV7-2 and J is TRBJ2-7; D is uncertain. The germline V and J ends were trimmed by 4 bases and 3 bases, with 7 bases remaining between them. The CDR3 has 12 amino acids. Germline V gene sequence: CDR1 SGHTA, CDR2 FQGNSA. The CDR3 here is CASSSLSYEQYF. CDR3 sequence (DNA): TGTGCCAGCAGCTCCCTAAGCTACGAGCAGTACTTC.

CDR3 protein: CASSSTGGSGNTIYF. CDR3 DNA: TGTGCCAGCAGCTCAACAGGGGGCTCTGGAAACACCATATATTTT. V is TRBV5-4 and J is TRBJ1-3; 8 positions match TRBD1. Trimming cost V 3 bases and J 0 bases; bases outside gene matches: 2. The germline gives CDR1 SGHNT, CDR2 YYREEE (reference sequence). The CDR3 length is 15 residues.

The chain combines TRBV7-8 with TRBJ1-2; 7 bases match TRBD1. Germline CDR1 reads SGHVS; CDR2 reads FQNEAQ. Trimming removed 1 base from V and 3 bases from J; junction bases left unmatched: 5. This CDR3 comprises 15 residues. The CDR3 protein is CASSLEGTAYYGYTF. The DNA of the CDR3 is TGTGCCAGCAGCTTAGAAGGGACAGCCTACTATGGCTACACCTTC.

The CDR3 sequence is CASSVVEGGETQYF. The CDR3 DNA follows: TGTGCCAGCAGCGTAGTTGAGGGGGGGGAGACCCAGTACTTC. V gene TRBV9 combines with J gene TRBJ2-5; possible D gene TRBD2, 7 bases. The CDR3 contains 14 residues. The germline CDR1 and CDR2 sequences are SGDLS and YYNGEE. The V end lost 0 bases, the J end lost 5 bases, and 11 bases lay between the germline ends.

The chain joins TRBV6-1 to TRBJ1-1; TRBD1 aligns across 7 bases. The CDR3 totals 14 residues. With 2 bases clipped from V and 1 base from J, the junction kept 1 base outside the gene matches. Germline values: CDR1 MNHNS, CDR2 SASEGT. The CDR3 DNA follows: TGTGCCAGCAGTGAACGGACAGGGAACACTGAAGCTTTCTTT. Its translation is CASSERTGNTEAFF.

The V call is TRBV6-5, the J call TRBJ1-5; D gene ambiguous. The germline V gene encodes CDR1 MNHEY and CDR2 SVGAGI. V was clipped by 7 bases and J by 2 bases, with 9 bases between them. The CDR3 covers 13 residues. CDR3 nucleotides: TGTGCCAGCAACGAGGGTGGCAATCAGCCCCAGCATTTT. Encoded protein: CASNEGGNQPQHF.